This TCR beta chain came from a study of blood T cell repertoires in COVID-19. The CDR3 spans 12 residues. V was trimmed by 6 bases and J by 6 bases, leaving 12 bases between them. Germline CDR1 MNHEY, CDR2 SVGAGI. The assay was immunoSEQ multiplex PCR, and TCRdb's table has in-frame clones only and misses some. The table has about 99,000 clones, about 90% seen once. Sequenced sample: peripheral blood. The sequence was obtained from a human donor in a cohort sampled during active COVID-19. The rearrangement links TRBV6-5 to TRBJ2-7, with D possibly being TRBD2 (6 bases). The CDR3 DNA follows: TGTGCCAGCAGGGGACTTCAATTCGAGCAGTACTTC. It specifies CASRGLQFEQYF.